Here is one T cell receptor beta chain with its context. Antigen unknown. The CDR3 extends over 11 amino acids. Germline CDR1 and CDR2: SEHNR and FQNEAQ (reference sequence). Trimming removed 7 bases from V and 4 bases from J, with 5 bases in between. The data were taken from a study of cytomegalovirus exposure and HLA in healthy donors. The study, taken as a whole, reports: V- and J-gene trimming in TCR beta was tied to a missense DCLRE1C variant by an analysis performed later.

60 Vbeta and 13 Jbeta primers were used in PCR. Clones were sequenced by immunoSEQ multiplex PCR, and TCRdb holds only the in-frame ones, with some missing. The sample contains around 150,000 clones, approximately 75% of which appear only once. This sequence joins TRBV7-9 and TRBJ2-1, with no clear D. The sequenced sample consisted of PBMCs. This sequence originates from a man aged 50-59 years in good health and CMV-seropositive. The CDR3 reads CASTPYNEQFF. The CDR3 region has the DNA TGTGCCAGCACCCCGTACAATGAGCAGTTCTTC.